A selection of T cell receptor beta chains follows, all from one sample in a study of resident and recirculating memory T cells in vitiligo. TCRdb's copy holds only in-frame clones and misses some; the assay was immunoSEQ multiplex PCR. The sample records roughly 42,000 clones, about 93% being singletons. Input material: blood. These receptors were collected from a male donor with vitiligo. The CDR3 runs from the conserved cysteine through the conserved F or W. A D gene is named only where the DNA matches it firmly. Rows give clone size only sometimes, using once, few, many, or a class for an expanded clone.

-,TRBJ2-3,TRBV7-6,-,CANSLGGRADTQYF,TGTGCCAACAGCTTAGGGGGGCGGGCAGATACGCAGTATTTT
-,TRBJ2-3,TRBV13,TRBD2,CASSSRFQRGDTDTQYF,TGTGCCAGCAGCTCCCGTTTTCAGCGGGGAGACACAGATACGCAGTATTTT
once,TRBJ2-1,TRBV5-4,TRBD1,CASSLALGGQGGSSEQFF,TGTGCCAGCAGCTTGGCTTTAGGGGGACAGGGGGGGAGTAGTGAGCAGTTCTTC
-,TRBJ1-2,TRBV5-1,-,CASSPGGGRYGYTF,TGCGCCAGCAGCCCCGGGGGGGGTCGGTATGGCTACACCTTC
-,TRBJ2-7,TRBV5-4,TRBD2,CASSYLTTSASYEQYF,TGTGCCAGCAGCTATCTCACGACTAGCGCGTCCTACGAGCAGTACTTC
-,TRBJ1-5,TRBV19,-,CATMGLLSNQPQHF,TGTGCCACCATGGGACTTTTAAGCAATCAGCCCCAGCATTTT
once,TRBJ2-7,TRBV30,TRBD2,CARRRAGTYEQYF,TGTGCCCGTAGAAGAGCGGGGACCTACGAGCAGTACTTC
-,TRBJ1-6,TRBV7-3,-,CASSLGWRNSPLHF,TGTGCCAGCAGCTTGGGGTGGAGGAATTCACCCCTCCACTTT
once,TRBJ2-1,TRBV11-2,TRBD2,CASSFGGAYNEQFF,TGTGCCAGCAGCTTCGGGGGGGCCTACAATGAGCAGTTCTTC
once,TRBJ2-2,TRBV7-8,-,CASSLGGSLGGNTGELFF,TGTGCCAGCAGCTTGGGTGGAAGTCTGGGGGGGAACACCGGGGAGCTGTTTTTT
-,TRBJ2-1,TRBV4-3,-,CASSQDPAYNEQFF,TGCGCCAGCAGCCAAGATCCAGCCTACAATGAGCAGTTCTTC
-,TRBJ2-2,TRBV10-1,TRBD1,CASNGQGAPPGELFF,TGCGCCAGCAACGGACAGGGGGCCCCCCCCGGGGAGCTGTTTTTT
-,TRBJ2-7,TRBV6-6,TRBD1,CASSPRQGNYEQYF,TGTGCCAGCAGTCCGCGACAGGGGAACTACGAGCAGTACTTC
-,TRBJ1-5,TRBV21-1,-,CASSKGGETPGNQPQHF,TGTGCCAGCAGCAAAGGGGGCGAGACCCCCGGCAATCAGCCCCAGCATTTT
-,TRBJ2-3,TRBV30,-,CAWSDGLSTDTQYF,TGTGCCTGGAGTGACGGACTATCCACAGATACGCAGTATTTT